The 20 T cell receptor beta chains below come from one sample, sequenced in a study of PD-1 blockade in classical Hodgkin lymphoma. TCRdb keeps only in-frame clones here, not all; method: immunoSEQ multiplex PCR. Of 55,000 to 60,000 clones in the sample, approximately 90% are singletons; the top ten hold more than 9%. All patients experienced relapse after autologous stem cell transplantation, and brentuximab vedotin exposure was variable. Sequenced here: peripheral blood mononuclear cells (PBMCs), sampled before the second cycle of nivolumab. These receptors were collected from a human donor with classical Hodgkin lymphoma.

The rearrangement joins TRBV7-9 to TRBJ1-2, with 9 bases that match TRBD1. J was trimmed by 7 bases and V by 4 bases; bases with no gene match: 10. The CDR3 spans 15 residues. The germline CDR1 and CDR2 sequences are SEHNR and FQNEAQ (reference sequence). CDR3 sequence reads: CASSSMTGGPLGYTF. For the CDR3, the DNA is TGTGCCAGCAGCTCGATGACAGGGGGGCCCCTTGGCTACACCTTC.

This chain connects TRBV6-1 to TRBJ1-1; D is possibly TRBD1 (6 bases). CDR3 length equals 15 residues. With 3 bases removed from V and 6 bases from J, the gap between germline ends came to 17 bases. Germline assignment: CDR1 MNHNS and CDR2 SASEGT. CDR3 sequence reads: CASSERGTTVAEAFF. The CDR3 DNA reads as TGTGCCAGCAGTGAGAGGGGGACAACTGTCGCTGAAGCTTTCTTT.

The gene calls are TRBV7-9 and TRBJ2-3; TRBD1 matches 9 bases. Germline values: CDR1 SEHNR, CDR2 FQNEAQ (reference sequence). The CDR3 is 16 residues long. V shed 4 bases, J shed 0 bases, and the junction held 5 bases outside the gene matches. As DNA, the CDR3 is TGTGCCAGCAGCTCCGGACAGGGGTCGAGCACAGATACGCAGTATTTT. Translation gives CASSSGQGSSTDTQYF.

The V call is TRBV7-9, the J call TRBJ2-1; tentative D call: TRBD1 (5 bases). This CDR3 is built from 16 residues. Trimming left V 5 bases short and J 5 bases short, with 19 bases between. The germline CDR1 and CDR2 sequences are SEHNR and FQNEAQ (reference sequence). The CDR3 nucleotides are TGTGCCAGCAGCCCCTACATCGTAAGGGGTGACAATGAGCAGTTCTTC. Translated, it gives CASSPYIVRGDNEQFF.

This clone was seen once. The chain carries TRBV30 and TRBJ2-3; a possible D gene is TRBD1 (6 bases). Germline CDR1 is GTSNPN and CDR2 is SVGIG (reference sequence). The CDR3 length is 14 residues. V was shortened by 2 bases and J by 5 bases, with 14 bases between the two germline ends. CDR3 amino acids: CAWSYQGFGDTQYF. Written as DNA, the CDR3 is TGTGCCTGGAGTTACCAGGGGTTTGGAGATACGCAGTATTTT.

J is TRBJ2-7 and V is TRBV7-6, with D tentatively TRBD2 (6 bases). V was clipped by 0 bases and J by 3 bases, with 12 bases between them. The CDR3 loop spans 15 amino acids. Germline CDR1 SGHVS, CDR2 FNYEAQ. The CDR3 nucleotides read TGTGCCAGCAGCTTAGCCGGGGACTCCTTCTACGAGCAGTACTTC. This encodes CASSLAGDSFYEQYF.

In this sample, this clone turned up a few times. The genes are TRBV13 and TRBJ2-3; D unresolved. This CDR3 comprises 10 residues. Germline V gene sequence: CDR1 PRHDT, CDR2 FYEKMQ (reference sequence). V lost 8 bases and J lost 6, with 6 bases in between. The CDR3 region has the DNA TGTGCCAGCTCCAAGGATACGCAGTATTTT. It encodes CASSKDTQYF.

Concerning this clone: Distinct nucleotide sequences in the sample also encode this CDR3. The chain is built from TRBV5-1 and TRBJ1-1, with a weak D call TRBD1 (6 bases). Trimming stripped 3 bases from V and 2 bases from J, with 11 bases between. The CDR3 is made up of 14 amino acids. Germline lookup yields CDR1 SGHRS and CDR2 YFSETQ. CDR3 nucleotides: TGCGCCAGCAGCTCTAGGACAGCCAACACTGAAGCTTTCTTT. Translation gives CASSSRTANTEAFF.

This rearrangement joins TRBV29-1 to TRBJ1-1, with TRBD1 as a possible D gene (6 bases). Germline V CDR1 and CDR2: SQVTM, ANQGSEA. The CDR3 sequence is 12 residues long. Trimming shortened V by 4 bases and J by 4 bases, and 10 bases separated the two germline ends. CDR3 nucleotide sequence: TGCAGCGTTGTAACAGGGCCCACTGAAGCTTTCTTT. Amino acids: CSVVTGPTEAFF.

The chain employs TRBV11-1 and TRBJ2-1; D is perhaps TRBD1 (6 bases). The CDR3 consists of 17 residues. Trimming shortened V by 5 bases and J by 0 bases, and 17 bases separated the two germline ends. Germline V gene sequence: CDR1 SGHAT, CDR2 FQDESV (reference sequence). CDR3 in amino acids: CASSQDYRVSSYNEQFF. DNA for the CDR3: TGTGCCAGCAGCCAAGACTACAGGGTTAGCTCCTACAATGAGCAGTTCTTC.

The gene calls are TRBV19 and TRBJ1-6, with TRBD1 identical over 8 bases. Germline-derived CDR1 and CDR2 are LNHDA and SQIVND (reference sequence). V shed 8 bases and J 8 bases; nucleotides not matched to a gene: 8. The CDR3 loop spans 14 amino acids. The CDR3 spells CASDLGQGYSPLHF. The CDR3 DNA follows: TGTGCCAGTGACCTAGGACAGGGCTATTCACCCCTCCACTTT. Supplemented by reference TRBV19 and TRBJ1-6, the full variable domain reads DGGITQSPKYLFRKEGQNVTLSCEQNLNHDAMYWYRQDPGQGLRLIYYSQIVNDFQKGDIAEGYSVSREKKESFPLTVTSAQKNPTAFYLCASDLGQGYSPLHFGNGTRLTVT.

The gene calls are TRBV27 and TRBJ2-3; D perhaps matches TRBD1 (5 bases). The germline gives CDR1 MNHEY, CDR2 SMNVEV (reference sequence). This CDR3 has 16 residues. Trimming took 6 bases from V and 5 from J, leaving 21 bases between them. The CDR3 reads CASRVMAGSLGDTQYF. The CDR3, as DNA: TGTGCCAGCAGGGTAATGGCAGGGTCCTTGGGAGATACGCAGTATTTT.

The chain employs TRBV2 and TRBJ2-5; D remains unclear. The V and J ends lost 4 bases and 4 bases respectively, with 7 bases between them. Looked up from germline, CDR1 is SNHLY and CDR2 is FYNNEI. The CDR3 has 12 residues. CDR3 amino acids: CASSVFTETQYF. CDR3 sequence (DNA): TGTGCCAGCAGTGTGTTTACAGAGACCCAGTACTTC.

The genes are TRBV5-4 and TRBJ1-4; D remains ambiguous. Germline V lookup: CDR1 SGHNT, CDR2 YYREEE (reference sequence). The CDR3 has 16 residues. Trimming left V 0 bases short and J 1 base short, with 10 bases between. CDR3 in DNA: TGTGCCAGCAGCTTGGCCGGAGCGGGAACTAATGAAAAACTGTTTTTT. The encoded protein is CASSLAGAGTNEKLFF.

The J gene is TRBJ2-1, the V gene TRBV15; D is uncertain. Germline V gene sequence: CDR1 LNHNV, CDR2 YYDKDF (reference sequence). CDR3 length: 15 amino acids. V lost 0 bases and J lost 3, with 9 bases in between. CDR3 nucleotides: TGTGCCACCAGCAGAGACAGAGACAACTACAATGAGCAGTTCTTC. Encoded protein: CATSRDRDNYNEQFF.

This sequence joins TRBV19 and TRBJ1-5; maybe TRBD1 (6 bases). Germline CDR1 and CDR2: LNHDA and SQIVND (reference sequence). The germline V and J ends were trimmed by 8 bases and 7 bases, with 15 bases remaining between them. CDR3 size: 13 residues. The CDR3 DNA is TGTGCCAGTGAAGACAGGATCGGCCAGCCCCAGCATTTT. It translates to CASEDRIGQPQHF.

This sequence joins TRBV18 and TRBJ2-3; D perhaps matches TRBD1 (5 bases). V was pared by 2 bases and J by 2 bases, with 8 bases between. Looked up from germline, CDR1 is KGHSH and CDR2 is LQKENI. CDR3 size: 14 residues. The CDR3 loop reads CASSPDRNTDTQYF. The CDR3 region has the DNA TGTGCCAGCTCACCAGACAGAAACACAGATACGCAGTATTTT.

This chain joins TRBV5-1 and TRBJ2-7, with TRBD2 matching over 13 bases. Germline CDR1 SGHRS, CDR2 YFSETQ. V trimming: 0 bases; J trimming: 5 bases; junction bases outside the gene matches: 5. This CDR3 has 16 residues. The CDR3 spells CASSLDRLAGGDEQYF. The CDR3 bases are TGCGCCAGCAGCTTGGATCGACTAGCGGGAGGAGACGAGCAGTACTTC.

This sequence joins TRBV9 and TRBJ2-3; D not certain. The CDR3 is 13 residues long. Germline CDR1 reads SGDLS; CDR2 reads YYNGEE. Trimming removed 4 bases from V and 2 bases from J, with 8 bases in between. The CDR3 sequence is CASSSLNTDTQYF. The CDR3 DNA follows: TGTGCCAGCAGCTCCCTGAACACAGATACGCAGTATTTT.

The rearrangement links TRBV2 to TRBJ2-3; perhaps D is TRBD1 or TRBD2 (5 bases each). This CDR3 comprises 14 residues. V was shortened by 7 bases and J by 0 bases, with 11 bases between the two germline ends. CDR1 SNHLY and CDR2 FYNNEI come from the germline V gene. The DNA for the CDR3 is TGTGCCAGCATCGAGGGGCAGAGCACAGATACGCAGTATTTT. Protein product: CASIEGQSTDTQYF.